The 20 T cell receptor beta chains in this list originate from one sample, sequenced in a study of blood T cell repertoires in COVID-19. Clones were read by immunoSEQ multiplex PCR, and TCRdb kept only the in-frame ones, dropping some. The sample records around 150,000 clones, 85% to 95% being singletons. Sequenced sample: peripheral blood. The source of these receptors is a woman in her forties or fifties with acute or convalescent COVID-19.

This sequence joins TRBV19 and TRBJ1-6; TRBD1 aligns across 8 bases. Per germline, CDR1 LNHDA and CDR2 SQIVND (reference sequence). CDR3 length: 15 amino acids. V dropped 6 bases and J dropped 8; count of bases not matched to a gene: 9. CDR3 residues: CASSHGQGRDSPLHF. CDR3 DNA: TGTGCCAGTAGCCATGGACAGGGAAGGGATTCACCCCTCCACTTT.

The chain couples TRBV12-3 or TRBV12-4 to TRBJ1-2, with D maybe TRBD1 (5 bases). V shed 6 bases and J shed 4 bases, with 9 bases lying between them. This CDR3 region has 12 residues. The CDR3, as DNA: TGTGCCAGCAGGCGCGACAGCTATGGCTACACCTTC. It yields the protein CASRRDSYGYTF.

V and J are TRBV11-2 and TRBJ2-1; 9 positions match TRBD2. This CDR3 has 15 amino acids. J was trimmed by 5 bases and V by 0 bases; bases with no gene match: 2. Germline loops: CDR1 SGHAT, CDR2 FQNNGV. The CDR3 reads CASSLEAGGNNEQFF. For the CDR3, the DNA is TGTGCCAGCAGCTTAGAGGCGGGGGGGAACAATGAGCAGTTCTTC.

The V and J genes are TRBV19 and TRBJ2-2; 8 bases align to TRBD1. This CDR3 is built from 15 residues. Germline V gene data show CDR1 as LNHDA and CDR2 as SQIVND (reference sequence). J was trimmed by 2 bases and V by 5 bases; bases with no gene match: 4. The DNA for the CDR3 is TGTGCCAGTAGTCGCGGACAGGGTAACACCGGGGAGCTGTTTTTT. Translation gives CASSRGQGNTGELFF.

The CDR3 nucleotides read TGCGCCAGCACAGTAGGGACAGGGTCGTACGAGCAGTACTTC. Translated, it gives CASTVGTGSYEQYF. The V gene is TRBV10-1, the J gene TRBJ2-7; TRBD1 matches 9 bases. With 7 bases clipped from V and 4 bases from J, the junction kept 8 bases outside the gene matches. Germline-derived CDR1 and CDR2 are WNHNN and SYGVQD (reference sequence). The CDR3 extends over 14 amino acids.

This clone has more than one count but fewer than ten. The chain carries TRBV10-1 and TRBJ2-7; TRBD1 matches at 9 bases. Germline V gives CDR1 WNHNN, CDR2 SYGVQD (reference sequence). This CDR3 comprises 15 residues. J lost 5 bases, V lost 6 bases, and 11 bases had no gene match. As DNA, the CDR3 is TGCGCCAGCAGAGCCCCGGGACAGGGTAGAGACGAGCAGTACTTC. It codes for CASRAPGQGRDEQYF.

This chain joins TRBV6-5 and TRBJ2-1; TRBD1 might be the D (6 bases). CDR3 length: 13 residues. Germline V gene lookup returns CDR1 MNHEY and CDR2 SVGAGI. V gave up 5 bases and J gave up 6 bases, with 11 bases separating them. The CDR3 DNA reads TGTGCCAGCAGTATACAGGGCACCAATGAGCAGTTCTTC. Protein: CASSIQGTNEQFF.

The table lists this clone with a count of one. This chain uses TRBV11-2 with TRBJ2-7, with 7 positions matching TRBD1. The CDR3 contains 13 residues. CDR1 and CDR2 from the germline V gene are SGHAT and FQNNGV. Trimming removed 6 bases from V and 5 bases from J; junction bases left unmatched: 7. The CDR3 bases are TGTGCCAGCAGTGCGGACAGGTTCCACGAGCAGTACTTC. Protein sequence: CASSADRFHEQYF.

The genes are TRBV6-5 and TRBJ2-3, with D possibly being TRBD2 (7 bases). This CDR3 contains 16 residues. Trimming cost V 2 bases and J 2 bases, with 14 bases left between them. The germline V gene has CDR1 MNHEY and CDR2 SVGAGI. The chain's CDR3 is CASSYRGAAYTDTQYF. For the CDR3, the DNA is TGTGCCAGCAGTTACCGGGGGGCCGCATACACAGATACGCAGTATTTT.

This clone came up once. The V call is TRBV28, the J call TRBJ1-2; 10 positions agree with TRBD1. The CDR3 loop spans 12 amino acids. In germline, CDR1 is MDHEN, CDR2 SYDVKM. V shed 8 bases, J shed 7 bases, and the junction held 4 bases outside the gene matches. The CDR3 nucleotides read TGTGCCAGCGTGACAGGGGGCTCTGGCTACACCTTC. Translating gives CASVTGGSGYTF.

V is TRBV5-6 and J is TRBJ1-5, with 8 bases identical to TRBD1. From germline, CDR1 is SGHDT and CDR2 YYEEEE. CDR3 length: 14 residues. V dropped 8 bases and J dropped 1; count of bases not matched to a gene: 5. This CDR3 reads CASSPGGSNQPQHF. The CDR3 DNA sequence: TGTGCCAGTAGCCCAGGGGGCAGCAATCAGCCCCAGCATTTT.

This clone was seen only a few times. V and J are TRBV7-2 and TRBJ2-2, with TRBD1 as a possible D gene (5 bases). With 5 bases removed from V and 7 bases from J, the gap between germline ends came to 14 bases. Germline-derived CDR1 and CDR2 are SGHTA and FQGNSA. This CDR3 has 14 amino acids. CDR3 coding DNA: TGTGCCAGCAGCGCGCAGGGCCTGGGCGGGGAGCTGTTTTTT. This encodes CASSAQGLGGELFF.

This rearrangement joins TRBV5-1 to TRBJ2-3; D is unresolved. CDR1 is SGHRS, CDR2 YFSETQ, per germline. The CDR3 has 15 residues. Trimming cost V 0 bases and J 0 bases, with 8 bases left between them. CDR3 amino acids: CASSLGSPSTDTQYF. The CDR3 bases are TGCGCCAGCAGCTTGGGAAGCCCTAGCACAGATACGCAGTATTTT.

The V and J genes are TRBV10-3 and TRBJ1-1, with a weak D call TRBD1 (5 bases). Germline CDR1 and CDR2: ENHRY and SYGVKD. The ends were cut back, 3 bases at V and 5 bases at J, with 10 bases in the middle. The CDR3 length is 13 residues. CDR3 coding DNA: TGTGCCATCAGTGAATCGCAGGGTACTGAAGCTTTCTTT. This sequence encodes CAISESQGTEAFF.

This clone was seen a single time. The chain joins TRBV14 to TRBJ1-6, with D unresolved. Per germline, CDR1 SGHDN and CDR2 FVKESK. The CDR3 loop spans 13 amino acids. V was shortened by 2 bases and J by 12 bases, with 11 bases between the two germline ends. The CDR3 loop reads CASSQSGSQPLHF. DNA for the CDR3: TGTGCCAGCAGCCAAAGTGGGAGCCAACCCCTCCACTTT.

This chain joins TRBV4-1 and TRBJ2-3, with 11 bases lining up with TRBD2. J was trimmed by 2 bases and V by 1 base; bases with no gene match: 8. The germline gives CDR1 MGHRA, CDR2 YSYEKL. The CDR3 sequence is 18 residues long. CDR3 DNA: TGCGCCAGCAGCCAAGTTGGCGCTAGCGGGGGGCTCACAGATACGCAGTATTTT. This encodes CASSQVGASGGLTDTQYF.

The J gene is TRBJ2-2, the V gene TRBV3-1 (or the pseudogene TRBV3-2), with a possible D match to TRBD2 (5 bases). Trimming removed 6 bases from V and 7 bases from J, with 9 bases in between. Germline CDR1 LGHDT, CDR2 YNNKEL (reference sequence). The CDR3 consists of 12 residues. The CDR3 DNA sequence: TGTGCCAGCAGTTTAGCGATCGGGGAGCTGTTTTTT. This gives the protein CASSLAIGELFF.

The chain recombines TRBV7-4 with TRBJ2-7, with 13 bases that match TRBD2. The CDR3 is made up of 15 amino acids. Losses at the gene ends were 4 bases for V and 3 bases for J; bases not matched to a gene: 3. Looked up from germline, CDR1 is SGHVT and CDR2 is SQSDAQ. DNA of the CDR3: TGTGCCAGCAGCTGGGGGACTAGCGGGAACTACGAGCAGTACTTC. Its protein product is CASSWGTSGNYEQYF.

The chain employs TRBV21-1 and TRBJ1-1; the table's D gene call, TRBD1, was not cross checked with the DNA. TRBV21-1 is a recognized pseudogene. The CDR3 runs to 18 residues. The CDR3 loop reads CASSILRDRAMENTEAFF. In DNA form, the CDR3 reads TGTGCCAGCAGCATCCTACGGGACAGAGCCATGGAGAACACTGAAGCTTTCTTT.

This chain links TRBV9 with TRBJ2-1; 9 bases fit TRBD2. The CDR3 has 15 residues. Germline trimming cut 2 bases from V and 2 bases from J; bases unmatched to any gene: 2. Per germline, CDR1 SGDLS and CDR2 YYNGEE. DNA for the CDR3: TGTGCCAGCAGCGTCAGCGGGAGGCCCTACAATGAGCAGTTCTTC. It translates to CASSVSGRPYNEQFF.